The clone carrying this TCR beta chain was recorded many times. Its antigen is unidentified. The read terminates 3 residues before the CDR3 end, so the remaining end is supplied by the germline J gene. This sample is part of a study of T cell clonality in common variable immunodeficiency. Sequencing input was equivalent genomic DNA from CVID and controls. Data came from immunoSEQ multiplex PCR; TCRdb stores just in-frame clones and leaves some out. This sample shows roughly 60,000 clones and no singletons; around 1.6% rests with the ten largest. Germline V gene lookup returns CDR1 SGHVS and CDR2 FQNEAQ. The V segment lost 3 bases and the J segment 2 bases; nucleotides outside the gene matches: 0. CDR3 length equals 13 residues. Study-level findings and limits: T cell subpopulation sequencing would be needed to explain CVID clonality. Repertoire-complication correlations in CVID were limited by patient heterogeneity. CVID subjects shared fewer TCRbeta clones than healthy controls did.

The origin of this receptor is a person aged 18 to 75 in good health. What was sequenced was peripheral blood mononuclear cells. The rearrangement links TRBV7-8 to TRBJ2-7, with 8 bases fitting TRBD1. CDR3 DNA, as far as it was read: TGTGCCAGCAGCTTGGACAGGGCCTACGAG. Amino acids: CASSLDRAYE. The complete CDR3 reads CASSLDRAYEQYF.